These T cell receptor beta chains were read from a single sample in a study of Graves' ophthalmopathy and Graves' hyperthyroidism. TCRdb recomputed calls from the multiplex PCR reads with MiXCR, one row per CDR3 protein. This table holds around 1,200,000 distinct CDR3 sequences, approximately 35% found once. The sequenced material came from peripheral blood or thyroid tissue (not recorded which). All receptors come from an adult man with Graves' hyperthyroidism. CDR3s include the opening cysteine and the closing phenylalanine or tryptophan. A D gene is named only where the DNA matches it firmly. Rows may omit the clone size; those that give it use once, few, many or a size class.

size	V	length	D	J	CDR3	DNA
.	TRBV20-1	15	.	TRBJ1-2	CSASILGGPRRGYTF	TGCAGTGCTTCCATCTTGGGGGGGCCCCGGCGAGGCTACACCTTC
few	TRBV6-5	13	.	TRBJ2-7	CASSWGAEYEQYF	TGTGCCAGCAGCTGGGGGGCGGAGTACGAGCAGTACTTC
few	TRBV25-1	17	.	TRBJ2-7	CASSETRRGEKNYEQYF	TGTGCCAGCAGTGAAACCCGCAGGGGAGAGAAAAACTACGAGCAGTACTTC
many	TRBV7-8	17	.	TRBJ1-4	CASSLSVTRSLMTELFF	TGTGCCAGCAGCTTAAGTGTCACGCGGTCCCTAATGACGGAACTGTTTTTT
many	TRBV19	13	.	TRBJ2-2	CASSTLTGTQLFF	TGTGCCAGTAGTACGCTCACAGGCACCCAGCTGTTTTTT
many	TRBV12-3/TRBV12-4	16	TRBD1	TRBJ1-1	CASSQRDRGRDTEAFF	TGTGCCAGCAGTCAAAGGGACAGGGGGAGGGACACTGAAGCTTTCTTT
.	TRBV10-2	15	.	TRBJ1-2	CASSEDGMNTDGYTF	TGCGCCAGCAGTGAGGACGGCATGAACACTGATGGCTACACCTTC
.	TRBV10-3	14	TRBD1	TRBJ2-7	CAISDRTGTYEQYF	TGTGCCATCAGTGACCGGACAGGCACCTACGAGCAGTACTTC
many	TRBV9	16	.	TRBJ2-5	CASSKTGLKRQETQYF	TGTGCCAGCAGCAAGACAGGACTTAAAAGGCAAGAGACCCAGTACTTC
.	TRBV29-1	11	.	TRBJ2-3	CSLSFTDTQYF	TGCAGCCTCAGTTTCACAGATACGCAGTATTTT
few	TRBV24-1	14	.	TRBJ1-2	CATSAPGLSVGYTF	TGTGCCACCAGTGCGCCGGGACTGAGCGTGGGCTACACCTTC
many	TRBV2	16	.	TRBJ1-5	CASSGGSTGFSQPQHF	TGTGCCAGCAGTGGAGGAAGTACAGGGTTTAGTCAGCCCCAGCATTTT
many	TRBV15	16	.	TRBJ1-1	CATSRGRDRGPTEAFF	TGTGCCACCAGCAGAGGCCGGGACCGGGGGCCCACTGAAGCTTTCTTT
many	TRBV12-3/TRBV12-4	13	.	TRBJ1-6	CASSLGGGTPLHF	TGTGCCAGCAGTTTGGGGGGGGGGACACCCCTCCACTTT
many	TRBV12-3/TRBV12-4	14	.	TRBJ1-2	CASSPRDPNYGYTF	TGTGCCAGCAGTCCTCGAGACCCTAACTATGGCTACACCTTC
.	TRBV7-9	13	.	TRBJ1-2	CASSFDSTFGYTF	TGTGCCAGCAGCTTTGACAGTACCTTTGGCTACACCTTC
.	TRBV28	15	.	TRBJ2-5	CASSSTGTIRETQYF	TGTGCCAGCAGTTCAACCGGGACAATCAGAGAGACCCAGTACTTC
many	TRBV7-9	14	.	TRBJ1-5	CASSHGQINQPQHF	TGTGCCAGCAGCCATGGACAGATCAATCAGCCCCAGCATTTT
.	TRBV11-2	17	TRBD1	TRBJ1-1	CASTEGTGRKMNTEAFF	TGTGCCAGCACCGAAGGGACAGGTCGGAAAATGAACACTGAAGCTTTCTTT
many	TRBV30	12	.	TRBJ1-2	CAWSVDNYGYTF	TGTGCCTGGAGCGTTGACAACTATGGCTACACCTTC
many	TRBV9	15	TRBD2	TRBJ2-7	CASSASGRASHEQYF	TGTGCCAGCAGCGCTAGCGGGAGGGCCTCTCACGAGCAGTACTTC
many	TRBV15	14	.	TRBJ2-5	CATSRDRGSETQYF	TGTGCCACCAGCAGAGATAGGGGGAGTGAGACCCAGTACTTC
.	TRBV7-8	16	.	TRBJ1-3	CASSLVFPSSGSTIYF	TGTGCCAGCAGCTTAGTCTTTCCCAGCTCTGGAAGCACCATATATTTT
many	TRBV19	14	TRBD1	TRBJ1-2	CASRRGQEDYGYTF	TGTGCCAGTAGGCGGGGACAGGAGGACTATGGCTACACCTTC
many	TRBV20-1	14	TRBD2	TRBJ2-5	CSARGSSGSETQYF	TGCAGTGCTAGAGGATCTAGCGGGAGCGAGACCCAGTACTTC
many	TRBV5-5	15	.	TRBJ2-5	CASSHNRGGRETQYF	TGTGCCAGCAGCCACAACAGGGGGGGCAGAGAGACCCAGTACTTC
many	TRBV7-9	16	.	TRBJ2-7	CASSLRVGGYAYEQYF	TGTGCCAGCAGCTTACGCGTCGGAGGTTACGCCTACGAGCAGTACTTC
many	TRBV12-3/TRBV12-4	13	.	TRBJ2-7	CASSLATRSEQYF	TGTGCCAGCAGTTTAGCGACTAGAAGCGAGCAGTACTTC
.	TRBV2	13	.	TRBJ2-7	CASRGGRDYEQYF	TGTGCCAGCAGGGGGGGGCGCGACTACGAGCAGTACTTC
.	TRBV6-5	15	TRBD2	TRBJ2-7	CASSYAFSGSYEQYF	TGTGCCAGCAGTTACGCCTTCAGCGGGAGCTACGAGCAGTACTTC
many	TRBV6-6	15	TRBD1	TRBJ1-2	CASSYSGTGVDGYTF	TGTGCCAGCAGTTACTCCGGGACAGGGGTTGATGGCTACACCTTC
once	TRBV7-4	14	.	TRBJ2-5	CASSLDGTQETQYF	TGTGCCAGCAGCTTAGACGGGACTCAAGAGACCCAGTACTTC
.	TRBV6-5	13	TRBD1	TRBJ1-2	CASRRQGFYGYTF	TGTGCCAGCAGACGACAGGGGTTCTATGGCTACACCTTC
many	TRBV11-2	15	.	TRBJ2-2	CASSSKVWNTGELFF	TGTGCCAGCAGTTCTAAAGTCTGGAACACCGGGGAGCTGTTTTTT
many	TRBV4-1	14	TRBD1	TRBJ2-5	CASSQGTGAETQYF	TGCGCCAGCAGCCAAGGGACAGGGGCAGAGACCCAGTACTTC
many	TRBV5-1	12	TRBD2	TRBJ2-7	CASSLAGAEQYF	TGTGCCAGCAGCTTAGCGGGGGCAGAGCAGTACTTC
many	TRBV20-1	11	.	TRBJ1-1	CSAWTISEAFF	TGCAGTGCCTGGACCATCTCTGAAGCTTTCTTT
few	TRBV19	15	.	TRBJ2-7	CASSLRGDPSYEQYF	TGTGCCAGTAGTCTGAGGGGTGACCCCTCCTACGAGCAGTACTTC
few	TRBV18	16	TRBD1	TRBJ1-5	CASSPGTGGFYQPQHF	TGTGCCAGCTCACCAGGGACAGGGGGATTTTATCAGCCCCAGCATTTT
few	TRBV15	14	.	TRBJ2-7	CATSNRAGSYEQYF	TGTGCCACCAGCAATCGAGCAGGCTCCTACGAGCAGTACTTC
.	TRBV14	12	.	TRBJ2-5	CATGRNQETQYF	TGTGCCACCGGAAGGAACCAAGAGACCCAGTACTTC